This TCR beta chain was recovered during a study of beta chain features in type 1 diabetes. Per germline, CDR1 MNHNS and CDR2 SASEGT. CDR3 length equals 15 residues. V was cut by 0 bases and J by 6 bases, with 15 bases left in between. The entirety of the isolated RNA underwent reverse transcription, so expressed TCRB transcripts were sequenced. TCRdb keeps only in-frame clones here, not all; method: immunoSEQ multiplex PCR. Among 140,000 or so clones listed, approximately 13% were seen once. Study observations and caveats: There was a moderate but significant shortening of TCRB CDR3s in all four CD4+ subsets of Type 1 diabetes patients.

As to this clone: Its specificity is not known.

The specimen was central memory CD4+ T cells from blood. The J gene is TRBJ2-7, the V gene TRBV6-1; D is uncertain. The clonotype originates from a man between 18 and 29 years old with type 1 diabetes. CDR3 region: CASSEAGTRNFEQYF. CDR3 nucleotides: TGTGCCAGCAGTGAAGCGGGCACCAGAAATTTCGAGCAGTACTTC.